This is a list of T cell receptor beta chains from one sample in a study of shared clonotypes between healthy human individuals. The protocol was immunoSEQ multiplex PCR, while the TCRdb copy is restricted to in-frame clones and leaves out a portion. Among under 650,000 clones listed, about 96% were seen once. Material for sequencing was naive CD4+ T cells sorted from blood. These TCRs come from a woman in her twenties or thirties in good health. Each CDR3 is given with its conserved first and last residue. A D gene is named only where the DNA matches it firmly. A row's size may be missing; if present it is once, few, many or a size class.

d_gene,j_gene,v_gene,abundance,CDR3aa,CDR3nt
-,TRBJ2-3,TRBV5-4,-,CAAGEYSTDTQYF,TGTGCAGCAGGGGAGTACAGCACAGATACGCAGTATTTT
-,TRBJ2-1,TRBV11-2,-,CASSPGMGRLSYNEQFF,TGTGCCAGCAGCCCCGGAATGGGGCGCCTCTCCTACAATGAGCAGTTCTTC
TRBD1,TRBJ2-7,TRBV6-5,-,CASSRTGGSGEQYF,TGTGCCAGCAGCCGGACAGGGGGAAGTGGTGAGCAGTACTTC
-,TRBJ2-5,TRBV27,-,CASSNFKETQYF,TGTGCCAGCAGTAATTTCAAGGAGACCCAGTACTTC
-,TRBJ2-7,TRBV30,-,CAWSGPSGRGPYEQYF,TGTGCCTGGAGTGGCCCCTCGGGTAGGGGACCCTACGAGCAGTACTTC
-,TRBJ2-3,TRBV18,-,CASSPGSDTQYF,TGTGCCAGCTCACCAGGCTCAGATACGCAGTATTTT
-,TRBJ2-6,TRBV28,-,CASSFQGSGGANVLTF,TGTGCCAGCAGTTTTCAAGGGTCGGGAGGGGCCAACGTCCTGACTTTC
-,TRBJ2-4,TRBV2,-,CASRGRVLGDIQYF,TGTGCCAGCAGAGGACGGGTCCTGGGGGACATTCAGTACTTC
-,TRBJ2-7,TRBV6-6,-,CASSYSSRSGEQYF,TGTGCCAGCAGTTACTCGAGCAGGTCGGGGGAGCAGTACTTC
-,TRBJ1-3,TRBV28,-,CASGFSVRRNTIYF,TGTGCCAGCGGGTTCAGCGTAAGGAGAAACACCATATATTTT
-,TRBJ2-1,TRBV18,-,CASSPGILAGDEQFF,TGTGCCAGCTCACCGGGTATACTAGCTGGGGATGAGCAGTTCTTC
-,TRBJ2-7,TRBV28,-,CASTGVPYEQYF,TGTGCCAGCACGGGAGTACCGTACGAGCAGTACTTC
TRBD2,TRBJ2-1,TRBV5-1,-,CASSLGLAVPEQFF,TGCGCCAGCAGCTTGGGTCTAGCGGTCCCTGAGCAGTTCTTC
-,TRBJ1-4,TRBV7-8,-,CASSLEVGGMGEKLFF,TGTGCCAGCAGCTTAGAAGTTGGGGGGATGGGTGAAAAACTGTTTTTT
TRBD2,TRBJ2-1,TRBV19,once,CASSRRGASGNNEQFF,TGTGCCAGTAGTAGGCGGGGCGCTAGCGGGAACAATGAGCAGTTCTTC
TRBD1,TRBJ2-6,TRBV28,-,CASSHGQGVSGANVLTF,TGTGCCAGCAGCCATGGACAGGGGGTTTCTGGGGCCAACGTCCTGACTTTC
TRBD1,TRBJ1-2,TRBV6-5,-,CASRQQGAGYGYTF,TGTGCCAGCAGGCAACAGGGGGCCGGCTATGGCTACACCTTC
TRBD1,TRBJ2-7,TRBV5-6,once,CASSLKGASYEQYF,TGTGCCAGCAGCTTGAAGGGGGCGAGTTACGAGCAGTACTTC
-,TRBJ1-5,TRBV28,few,CASSLRDNQPQHF,TGTGCCAGCAGTTTAAGGGACAATCAGCCCCAGCATTTT
-,TRBJ2-7,TRBV27,-,CASSLAGQGYEQYF,TGTGCCAGCAGTCTCGCGGGGCAGGGCTACGAGCAGTACTTC
-,TRBJ1-3,TRBV27,-,CASSLLRGTIYF,TGTGCCAGCAGTTTGTTAAGAGGGACCATATATTTT
TRBD1,TRBJ1-5,TRBV2,-,CASKGQGVSGQPQHF,TGTGCCAGCAAGGGACAGGGTGTTTCAGGACAGCCCCAGCATTTT
-,TRBJ2-7,TRBV5-1,-,CASSPTPTGPYEQYF,TGCGCCAGCAGCCCGACTCCCACGGGGCCCTACGAGCAGTACTTC
TRBD1,TRBJ2-7,TRBV4-3,-,CASSQALPGQGSYEQYF,TGCGCCAGCAGCCAAGCCCTTCCGGGACAGGGCTCCTACGAGCAGTACTTC
-,TRBJ2-7,TRBV7-9,once,CASSLQVSAENEQYF,TGTGCCAGCAGCTTACAGGTGAGCGCCGAGAACGAGCAGTACTTC
-,TRBJ2-1,TRBV27,-,CASRLVGYNEQFF,TGTGCCAGCCGTTTGGTAGGCTACAATGAGCAGTTCTTC
-,TRBJ1-4,TRBV28,-,CASSLWQARYEKLFF,TGTGCCAGCAGTTTATGGCAGGCGCGGTATGAAAAACTGTTTTTT
-,TRBJ1-2,TRBV28,-,CASSPGVLKGYTF,TGTGCCAGCAGTCCAGGGGTTTTGAAAGGCTACACCTTC
-,TRBJ2-7,TRBV21-1,few,CASSTKSGTGVYEQYF,TGTGCCAGCAGCACAAAATCCGGGACAGGGGTCTACGAGCAGTACTTC
TRBD2,TRBJ2-7,TRBV7-9,-,CASSLTSGKHEQYF,TGTGCCAGCAGCTTGACTAGCGGGAAGCACGAGCAGTACTTC
TRBD1,TRBJ1-5,TRBV27,-,CASSRRQGRQPQHF,TGTGCCAGCAGTCGACGACAGGGCAGGCAGCCCCAGCATTTT
TRBD1,TRBJ1-2,TRBV2,once,CASSPRTGEGGYTF,TGTGCCAGCAGTCCTAGAACAGGGGAGGGCGGCTACACCTTC
-,TRBJ1-4,TRBV19,-,CASRPPGATNEKLFF,TGTGCCAGTAGACCTCCGGGGGCAACTAATGAAAAACTGTTTTTT
-,TRBJ2-7,TRBV6-1,-,CASRPLVAYEQYF,TGTGCCAGCAGGCCCTTGGTAGCCTACGAGCAGTACTTC
-,TRBJ2-7,TRBV28,once,CAATDSSSYEQYF,TGTGCTGCGACGGACTCGAGCTCCTACGAGCAGTACTTC
TRBD1,TRBJ1-3,TRBV29-1,-,CSVGTGENTIYF,TGCAGCGTAGGGACAGGGGAGAACACCATATATTTT
TRBD1,TRBJ1-2,TRBV28,-,CATFLGQGRGYGYTF,TGTGCCACCTTTCTGGGACAGGGGAGAGGGTATGGCTACACCTTC
-,TRBJ1-1,TRBV5-1,-,CASSFRVHFWGLNTEAFF,TGCGCCAGCAGCTTCAGGGTACATTTCTGGGGTTTGAACACTGAAGCTTTCTTT
TRBD1,TRBJ2-7,TRBV28,-,CASSTASGGGSYEQYF,TGTGCCAGCAGTACCGCCTCAGGGGGCGGCTCCTACGAGCAGTACTTC
-,TRBJ2-3,TRBV27,-,CASSLRNRINSDTQYF,TGTGCCAGCAGTTTACGGAACAGGATCAACTCAGATACGCAGTATTTT
-,TRBJ1-5,TRBV5-5,-,CASSPFDWGNQPQHF,TGTGCCAGCAGCCCCTTCGATTGGGGCAATCAGCCCCAGCATTTT
TRBD2,TRBJ2-3,TRBV5-4,-,CASSLGTSGRDTQYF,TGTGCCAGCAGCTTGGGAACTAGCGGGAGGGATACGCAGTATTTT
TRBD1,TRBJ2-7,TRBV7-8,-,CASGLQGPSYEQYF,TGTGCCAGCGGTTTACAGGGGCCGTCCTACGAGCAGTACTTC
-,TRBJ1-2,TRBV5-1,-,CASSPRQDRGGYTF,TGCGCCAGCAGCCCGAGACAGGACCGAGGGGGCTACACCTTC
TRBD2,TRBJ2-7,TRBV4-1,-,CASSPRASGSDEQYF,TGCGCCAGCAGCCCGCGCGCTAGCGGGAGCGACGAGCAGTACTTC
TRBD1,TRBJ2-4,TRBV30,-,CAWSQGTVIIQYF,TGTGCCTGGAGCCAAGGGACAGTAATCATTCAGTACTTC
-,TRBJ2-1,TRBV28,-,CALDPGNGNEQFF,TGTGCCCTCGATCCGGGGAACGGGAATGAGCAGTTCTTC
-,TRBJ2-7,TRBV4-2,-,CASSQAGASWYEQYF,TGTGCCAGCAGCCAAGCTGGAGCTAGTTGGTACGAGCAGTACTTC
TRBD2,TRBJ2-5,TRBV5-1,-,CASSLSGGRGETQYF,TGCGCCAGCAGCTTGTCTGGCGGGAGGGGCGAGACCCAGTACTTC
TRBD1,TRBJ2-2,TRBV5-5,-,CASINQTPGQGNTGELFF,TGTGCCAGCATCAACCAGACTCCGGGACAGGGAAACACCGGGGAGCTGTTTTTT
TRBD2,TRBJ2-1,TRBV11-3,-,CASTPIAGGPNEQFF,TGTGCCAGCACCCCGATAGCGGGAGGGCCCAATGAGCAGTTCTTC
-,TRBJ2-5,TRBV28,-,CASKGETQYF,TGTGCCAGCAAGGGAGAGACCCAGTACTTC
TRBD2,TRBJ2-7,TRBV6-6,-,CASSYGAGAYEQYF,TGTGCCAGCAGTTACGGAGCGGGGGCCTACGAGCAGTACTTC